This TCR beta chain was found in a study of T cells after somatic rescue of genetic block. This CDR3 has 15 residues. Germline V lookup: CDR1 MDHEN, CDR2 SYDVKM. The junction had 7 bases not matched to a gene; V was cut back by 6 bases and J by 2 bases. Clones were read by immunoSEQ multiplex PCR, and TCRdb kept only the in-frame ones, dropping some. The sample lists approximately 10,000 clones, 78% occurring once. Sequenced sample: peripheral blood mononuclear cells (PBMCs). The chain has TRBV28 and TRBJ1-5, with 7 nucleotides matching TRBD1. The sequence came from a boy younger than 18. The chain's CDR3 is CASSRTQGGNQPQHF. CDR3 nucleotide sequence: TGTGCCAGCAGCCGAACGCAGGGGGGCAATCAGCCCCAGCATTTT.